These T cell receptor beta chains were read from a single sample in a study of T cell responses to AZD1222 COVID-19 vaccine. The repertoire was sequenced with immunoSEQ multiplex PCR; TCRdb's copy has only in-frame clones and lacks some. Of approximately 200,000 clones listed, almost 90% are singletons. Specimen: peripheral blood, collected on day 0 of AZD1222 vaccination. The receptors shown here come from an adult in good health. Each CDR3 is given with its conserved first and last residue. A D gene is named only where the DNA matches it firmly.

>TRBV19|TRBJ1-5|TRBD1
CASSFGQGQGRGLNQPQHF
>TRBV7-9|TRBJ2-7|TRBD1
CASSHTDRPYEQYF
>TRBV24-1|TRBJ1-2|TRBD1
CATSDPGRQGNYGYTF
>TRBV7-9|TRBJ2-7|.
CASSSKQAPYEQYF
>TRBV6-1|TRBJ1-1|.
CASSDRAGTEAFF
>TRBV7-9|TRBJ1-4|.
CASSLGAASTNEKLFF
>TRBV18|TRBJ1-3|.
CASSPLSQPSSGNTIYF
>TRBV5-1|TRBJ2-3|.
CASSLYSDTQYF
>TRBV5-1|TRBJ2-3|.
CASSLGGGSRRDTQYF
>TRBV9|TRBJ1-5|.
CASSVGGQRNQPQHF
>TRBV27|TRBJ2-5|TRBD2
CASSLRSGGAVETQYF
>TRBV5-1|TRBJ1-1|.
CASSLGWGDTEAFF
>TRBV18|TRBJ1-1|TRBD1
CASSPRPTGGNTEAFF
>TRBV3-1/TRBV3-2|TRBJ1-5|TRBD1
CASSPTGGAANQPQHF
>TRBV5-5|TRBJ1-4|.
CASSPRGGVNEKLFF